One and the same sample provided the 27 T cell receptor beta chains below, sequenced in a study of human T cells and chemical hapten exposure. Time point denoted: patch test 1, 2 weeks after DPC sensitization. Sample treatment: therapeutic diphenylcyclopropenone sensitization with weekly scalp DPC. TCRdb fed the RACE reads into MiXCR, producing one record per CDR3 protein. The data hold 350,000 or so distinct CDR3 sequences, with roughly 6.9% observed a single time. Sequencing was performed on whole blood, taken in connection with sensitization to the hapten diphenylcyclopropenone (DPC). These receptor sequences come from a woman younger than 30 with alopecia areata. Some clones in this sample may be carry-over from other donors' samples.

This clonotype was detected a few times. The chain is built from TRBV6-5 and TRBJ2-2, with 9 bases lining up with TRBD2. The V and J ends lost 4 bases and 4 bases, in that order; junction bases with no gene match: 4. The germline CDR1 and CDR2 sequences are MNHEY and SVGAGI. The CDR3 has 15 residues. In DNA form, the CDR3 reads TGTGCCAGCAGTTCCGGGACTAGCATCACCGGGGAGCTGTTTTTT. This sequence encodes CASSSGTSITGELFF.

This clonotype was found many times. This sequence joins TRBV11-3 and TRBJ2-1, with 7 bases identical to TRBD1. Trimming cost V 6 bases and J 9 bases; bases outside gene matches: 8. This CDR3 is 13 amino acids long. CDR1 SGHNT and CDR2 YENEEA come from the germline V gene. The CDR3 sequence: CASSTQGTGEQFF. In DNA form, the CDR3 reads TGTGCCAGCAGTACACAGGGGACGGGTGAGCAGTTCTTC. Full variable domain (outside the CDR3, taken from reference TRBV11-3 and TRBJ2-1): EAGVVQSPRYKIIEKKQPVAFWCNPISGHNTLYWYLQNLGQGPELLIRYENEEAVDDSQLPKDRFSAERLKGVDSTLKIQPAELGDSAVYLCASSTQGTGEQFFGPGTRLTVL.

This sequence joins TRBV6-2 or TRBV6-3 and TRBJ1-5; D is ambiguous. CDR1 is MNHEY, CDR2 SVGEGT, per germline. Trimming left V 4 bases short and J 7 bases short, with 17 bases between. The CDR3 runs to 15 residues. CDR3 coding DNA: TGTGCCAGCAGTTTTGTGTTGGGAGCACGACAGCCCCAGCATTTT. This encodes CASSFVLGARQPQHF.

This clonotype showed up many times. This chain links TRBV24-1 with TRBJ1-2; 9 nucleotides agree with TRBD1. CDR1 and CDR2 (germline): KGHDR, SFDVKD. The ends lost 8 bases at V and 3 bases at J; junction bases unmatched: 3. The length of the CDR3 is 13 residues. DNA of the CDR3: TGTGCCACCAATGACAGGGGGGACTATGGCTACACCTTC. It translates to CATNDRGDYGYTF.

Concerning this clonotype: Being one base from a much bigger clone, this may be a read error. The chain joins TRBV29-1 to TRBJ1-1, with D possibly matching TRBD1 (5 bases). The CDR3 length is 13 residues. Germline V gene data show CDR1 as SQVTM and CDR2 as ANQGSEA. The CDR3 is CGVYRDPGTEAFF. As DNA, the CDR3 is TGCGGCGTTTACCGGGACCCCGGAACTGAAGCTTTCTTT. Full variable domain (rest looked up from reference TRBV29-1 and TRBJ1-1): SAVISQKPSRDICQRGTSLTIQCQVDSQVTMMFWYRQQPGQSLTLIATANQGSEATYESGFVIDKFPISRPNLTFSTLTVSNMSPEDSSIYLCGVYRDPGTEAFFGQGTRLTVV.

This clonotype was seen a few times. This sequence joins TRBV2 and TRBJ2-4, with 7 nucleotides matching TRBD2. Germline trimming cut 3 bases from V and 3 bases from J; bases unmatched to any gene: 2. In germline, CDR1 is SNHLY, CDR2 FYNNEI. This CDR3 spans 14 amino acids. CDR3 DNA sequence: TGTGCCAGCAGTGAGACTAGCCGCAAAAACATTCAGTACTTC. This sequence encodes CASSETSRKNIQYF.

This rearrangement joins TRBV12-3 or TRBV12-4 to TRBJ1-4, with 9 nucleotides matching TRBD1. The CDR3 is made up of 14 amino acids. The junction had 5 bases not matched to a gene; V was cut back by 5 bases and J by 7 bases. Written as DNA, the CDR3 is TGTGCCAGCAGTCACGGGACAGGGAGTGAAAAACTGTTTTTT. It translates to CASSHGTGSEKLFF.

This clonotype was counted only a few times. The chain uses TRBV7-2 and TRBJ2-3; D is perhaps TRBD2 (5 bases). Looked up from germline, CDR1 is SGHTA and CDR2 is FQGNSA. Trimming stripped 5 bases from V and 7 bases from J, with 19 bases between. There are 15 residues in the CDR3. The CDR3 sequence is CASSGSETWINTQYF. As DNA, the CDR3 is TGTGCCAGCAGCGGTAGCGAGACCTGGATTAATACGCAGTATTTT. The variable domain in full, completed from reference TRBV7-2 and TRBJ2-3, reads GAGVSQSPSNKVTEKGKDVELRCDPISGHTALYWYRQSLGQGLEFLIYFQGNSAPDKSGLPSDRFSAERTGGSVSTLTIQRTQQEDSAVYLCASSGSETWINTQYFGPGTRLTVL.

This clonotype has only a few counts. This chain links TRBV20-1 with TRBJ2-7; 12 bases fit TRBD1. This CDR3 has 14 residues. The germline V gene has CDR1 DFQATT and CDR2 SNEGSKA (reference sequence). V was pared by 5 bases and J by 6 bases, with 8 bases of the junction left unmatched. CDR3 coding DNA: TGCAGTGCTTTTTCCGGGACAGGGGGCGGCGAGCAGTACTTC. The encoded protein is CSAFSGTGGGEQYF.

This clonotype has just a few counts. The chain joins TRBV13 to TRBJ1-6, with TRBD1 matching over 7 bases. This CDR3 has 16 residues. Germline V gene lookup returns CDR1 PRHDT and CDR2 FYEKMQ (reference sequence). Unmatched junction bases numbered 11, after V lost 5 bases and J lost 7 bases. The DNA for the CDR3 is TGTGCCAGCAGCCTCATTGGGGACAGCCGGAATTCACCCCTCCACTTT. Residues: CASSLIGDSRNSPLHF.

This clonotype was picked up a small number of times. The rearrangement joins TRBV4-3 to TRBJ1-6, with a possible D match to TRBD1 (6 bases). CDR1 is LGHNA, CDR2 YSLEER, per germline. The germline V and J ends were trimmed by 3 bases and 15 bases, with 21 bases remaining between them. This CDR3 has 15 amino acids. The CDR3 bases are TGCGCCAGCAGCCAGGTCGGGGACACCCAGTCAGACCTCCACTTT. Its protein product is CASSQVGDTQSDLHF.

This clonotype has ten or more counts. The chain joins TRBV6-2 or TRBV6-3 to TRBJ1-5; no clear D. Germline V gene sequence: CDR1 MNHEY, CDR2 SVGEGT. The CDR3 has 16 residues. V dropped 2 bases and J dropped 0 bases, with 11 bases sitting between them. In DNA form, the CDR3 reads TGTGCCAGCAGTTACGGGCCAATTTATAGCAATCAGCCCCAGCATTTT. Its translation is CASSYGPIYSNQPQHF.

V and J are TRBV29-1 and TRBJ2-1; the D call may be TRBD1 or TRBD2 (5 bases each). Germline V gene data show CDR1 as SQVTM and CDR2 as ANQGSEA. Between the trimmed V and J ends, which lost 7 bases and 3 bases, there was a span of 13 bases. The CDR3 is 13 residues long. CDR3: CSGGRSLYNEQFF. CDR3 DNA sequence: TGCAGCGGGGGACGGTCCCTCTACAATGAGCAGTTCTTC.

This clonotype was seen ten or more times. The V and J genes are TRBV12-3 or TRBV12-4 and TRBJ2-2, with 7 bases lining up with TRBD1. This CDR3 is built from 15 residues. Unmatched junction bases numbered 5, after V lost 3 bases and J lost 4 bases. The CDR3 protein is CASSFGTASTGELFF. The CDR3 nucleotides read TGTGCCAGCAGTTTTGGGACAGCCAGCACCGGGGAGCTGTTTTTT.

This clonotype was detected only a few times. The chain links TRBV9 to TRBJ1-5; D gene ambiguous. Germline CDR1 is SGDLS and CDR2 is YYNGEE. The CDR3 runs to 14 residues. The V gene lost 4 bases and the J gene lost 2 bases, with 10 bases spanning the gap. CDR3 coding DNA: TGTGCCAGCAGCCCTGAGGGCCGCAATCAGCCCCAGCATTTT. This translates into CASSPEGRNQPQHF.

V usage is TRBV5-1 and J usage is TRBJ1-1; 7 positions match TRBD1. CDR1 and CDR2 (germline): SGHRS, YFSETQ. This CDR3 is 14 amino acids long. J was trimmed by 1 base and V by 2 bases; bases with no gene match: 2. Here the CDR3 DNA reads TGCGCCAGCAGCTTTTACAGGGGGAACACTGAAGCTTTCTTT. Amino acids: CASSFYRGNTEAFF. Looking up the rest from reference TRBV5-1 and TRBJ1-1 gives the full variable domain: KAGVTQTPRYLIKTRGQQVTLSCSPISGHRSVSWYQQTPGQGLQFLFEYFSETQRNKGNFPGRFSGRQFSNSRSEMNVSTLELGDSALYLCASSFYRGNTEAFFGQGTRLTVV.

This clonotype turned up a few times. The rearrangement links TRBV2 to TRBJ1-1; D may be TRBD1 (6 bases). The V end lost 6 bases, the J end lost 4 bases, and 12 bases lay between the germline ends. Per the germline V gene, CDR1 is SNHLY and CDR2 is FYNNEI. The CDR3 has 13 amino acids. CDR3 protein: CASRNRVFTEAFF. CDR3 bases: TGTGCCAGCAGAAACAGGGTCTTCACTGAAGCTTTCTTT.

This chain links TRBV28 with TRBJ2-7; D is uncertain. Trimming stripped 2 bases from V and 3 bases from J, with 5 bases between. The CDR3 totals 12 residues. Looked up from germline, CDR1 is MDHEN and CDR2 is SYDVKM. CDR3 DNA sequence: TGTGCCAGCAGTTTAGGGAACTACGAGCAGTACTTC. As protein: CASSLGNYEQYF.

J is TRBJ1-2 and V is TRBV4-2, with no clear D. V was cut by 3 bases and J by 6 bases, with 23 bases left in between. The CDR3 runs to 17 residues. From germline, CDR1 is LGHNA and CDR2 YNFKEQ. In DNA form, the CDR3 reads TGTGCCAGCAGCCATTTAGATGCGCGGGTCTCCTCCGATGGCTACACCTTC. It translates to CASSHLDARVSSDGYTF.

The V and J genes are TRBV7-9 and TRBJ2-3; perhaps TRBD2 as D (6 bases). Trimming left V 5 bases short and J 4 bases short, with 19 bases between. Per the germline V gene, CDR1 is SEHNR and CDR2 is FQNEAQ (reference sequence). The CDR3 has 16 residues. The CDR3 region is CASSRGTSPLADTQYF. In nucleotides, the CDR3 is TGTGCCAGCAGCAGAGGGACTTCCCCCTTGGCAGATACGCAGTATTTT.

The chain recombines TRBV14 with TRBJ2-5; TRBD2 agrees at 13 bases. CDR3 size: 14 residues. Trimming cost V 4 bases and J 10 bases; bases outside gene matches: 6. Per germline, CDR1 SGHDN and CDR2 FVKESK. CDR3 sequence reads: CASSPRTSGGFQYF. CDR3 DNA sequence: TGTGCCAGCAGCCCACGGACTAGCGGGGGATTCCAGTACTTC.

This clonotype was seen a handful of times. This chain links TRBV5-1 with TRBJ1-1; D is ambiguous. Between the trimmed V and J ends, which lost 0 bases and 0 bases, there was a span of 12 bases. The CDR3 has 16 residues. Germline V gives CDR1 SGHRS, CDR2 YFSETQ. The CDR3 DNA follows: TGCGCCAGCAGCTTGGACCCACCGCCGATGAACACTGAAGCTTTCTTT. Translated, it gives CASSLDPPPMNTEAFF.

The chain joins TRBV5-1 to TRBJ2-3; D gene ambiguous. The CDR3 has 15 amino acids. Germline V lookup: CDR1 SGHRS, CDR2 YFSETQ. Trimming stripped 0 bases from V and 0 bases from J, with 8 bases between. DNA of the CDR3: TGCGCCAGCAGCTTGGCGGCCGTGAGCACAGATACGCAGTATTTT. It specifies CASSLAAVSTDTQYF. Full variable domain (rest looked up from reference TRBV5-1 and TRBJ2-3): KAGVTQTPRYLIKTRGQQVTLSCSPISGHRSVSWYQQTPGQGLQFLFEYFSETQRNKGNFPGRFSGRQFSNSRSEMNVSTLELGDSALYLCASSLAAVSTDTQYFGPGTRLTVL.

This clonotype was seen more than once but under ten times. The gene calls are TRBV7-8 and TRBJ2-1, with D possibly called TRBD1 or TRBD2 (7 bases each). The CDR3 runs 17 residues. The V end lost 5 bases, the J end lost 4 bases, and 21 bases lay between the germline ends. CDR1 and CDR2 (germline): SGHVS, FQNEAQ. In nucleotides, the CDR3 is TGTGCCAGCAGCCCATTAGGCAGGGGGGGTCTTTACAATGAGCAGTTCTTC. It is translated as CASSPLGRGGLYNEQFF.

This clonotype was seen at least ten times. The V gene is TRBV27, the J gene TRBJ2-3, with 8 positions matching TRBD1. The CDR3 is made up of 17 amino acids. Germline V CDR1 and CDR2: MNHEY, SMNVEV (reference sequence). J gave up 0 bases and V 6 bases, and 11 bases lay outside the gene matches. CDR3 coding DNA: TGTGCCAGCAGCACTCGACAGGGGCAGCGTAGCACAGATACGCAGTATTTT. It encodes CASSTRQGQRSTDTQYF.

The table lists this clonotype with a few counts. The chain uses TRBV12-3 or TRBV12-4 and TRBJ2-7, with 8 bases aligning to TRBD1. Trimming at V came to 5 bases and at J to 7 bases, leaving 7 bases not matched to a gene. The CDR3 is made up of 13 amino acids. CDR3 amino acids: CASSTGGIGEQYF. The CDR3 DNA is TGTGCCAGCAGTACAGGGGGGATCGGGGAGCAGTACTTC.

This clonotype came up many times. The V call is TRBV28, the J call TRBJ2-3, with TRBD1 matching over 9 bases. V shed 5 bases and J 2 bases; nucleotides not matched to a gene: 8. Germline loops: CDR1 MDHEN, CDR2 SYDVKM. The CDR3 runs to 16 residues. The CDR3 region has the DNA TGTGCCAGCAGTCGGCCGGGGACAGGGATCACAGATACGCAGTATTTT. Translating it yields CASSRPGTGITDTQYF. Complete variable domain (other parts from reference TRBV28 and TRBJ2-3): DVKVTQSSRYLVKRTGEKVFLECVQDMDHENMFWYRQDPGLGLRLIYFSYDVKMKEKGDIPEGYSVSREKKERFSLILESASTNQTSMYLCASSRPGTGITDTQYFGPGTRLTVL.